These 2 T cell receptor beta chains were sequenced from one sample in a study of T-cell reconstitution after alpha-beta-depleted transplantation in children. Unique molecular identifiers were incorporated during preparation of the TCRbeta library. TCRdb itself ran the PCR reads through MiXCR, one entry per CDR3 protein. Of some 500,000 distinct CDR3 sequences listed, around 18% are singletons. Sequenced material: PBMCs from the stem cell graft donor, taken from the stem cell graft. The receptor source for this set is a human donor who donated a stem cell graft to a child with acute lymphoblastic leukemia.

This clonotype was found a few times. This chain links TRBV12-3 or TRBV12-4 with TRBJ2-5, with TRBD2 identical over 8 bases. The CDR3 is 15 amino acids. Trimming took 1 base from V and 5 from J; bases not matched to a gene: 6. DNA for the CDR3: TGTGCCAGCAGTTTAGACGGGAGGGCCGGGGAGACCCAGTACTTC. Amino acids: CASSLDGRAGETQYF.

The CDR3 region is CASTLGSNYGYTF. Here the CDR3 DNA reads TGTGCCAGCACGTTAGGGTCTAACTATGGCTACACCTTC. J is TRBJ1-2 and V is TRBV6-6; D is uncertain. CDR3 size: 13 residues. Germline V gives CDR1 MNHNY, CDR2 SVGAGI (reference sequence). The V gene lost 7 bases and the J gene lost 0 bases, with 9 bases spanning the gap.